This entry lists 22 T cell receptor beta chains sequenced from one sample in a study of molecular identifiers for immune sequencing clone quantification (dated by TCRdb to about 2018). The library was prepared using PCR. Sequencing used a NextSeq 500. Using fastp trimming at Q25 and MiXCR clonotype assembly, TCRdb reanalyzed the public sequencing data and kept in-frame beta chains. Each entry merges the rows of one CDR3 protein and shows their most common DNA and genes. The sample yields approximately 590,000 distinct CDR3 sequences; about 25% were counted once. The ten largest account for 0.7% to 0.95% of the sample. Source material: naive CD8+ T cells from blood, with Jurkat cell RNA spiked in. The cell subset or site label on this specimen signifies: FACS-sorted CD8+CD4-CCR7+CD45RA+ naive T cells. The receptors were gathered from a human donor in good health. Some libraries in this study had Jurkat cell RNA spiked in.

The chain joins TRBV7-9 to TRBJ2-1; D call uncertain. In germline, CDR1 is SEHNR, CDR2 FQNEAQ (reference sequence). This CDR3 region has 13 residues. Written as DNA, the CDR3 is TGTATCAGCAGCCCCGGGCCGGACAATGAGCAGTTCTTC. Translation: CISSPGPDNEQFF.

J is TRBJ1-3 and V is TRBV7-9; a weak D match, TRBD1 (5 bases). V was shortened by 5 bases and J by 2 bases, with 10 bases between the two germline ends. CDR3 length equals 14 residues. Germline CDR1 is SEHNR and CDR2 is FQNEAQ (reference sequence). This CDR3 is CASSLTEAGNTIYF. The CDR3, as DNA: TGTGCCAGCAGCCTGACAGAGGCTGGAAACACCATATATTTT.

This clonotype was seen at least ten times. The chain is built from TRBV9 and TRBJ1-1, with TRBD1 matching over 7 bases. J gave up 1 base and V 4 bases, and 7 bases lay outside the gene matches. Germline V gene sequence: CDR1 SGDLS, CDR2 YYNGEE. The CDR3 runs to 15 residues. DNA of the CDR3: TGTGCCAGCAGCTCAACAGGGGAGACGAACACTGAAGCTTTCTTT. Encoded protein: CASSSTGETNTEAFF.

Ten or more counts support this clonotype. V and J are TRBV12-3 or TRBV12-4 and TRBJ2-7; 8 bases are shared with TRBD1. With V trimmed by 7 bases and J by 9 bases, 20 bases remained unmatched. This CDR3 is built from 16 residues. The CDR3 loop is CASTPLPGTGLPGQYF. CDR3 in DNA: TGTGCCAGCACCCCACTCCCCGGGACAGGACTGCCCGGGCAGTACTTC.

In this sample, this clonotype turned up many times. V gene TRBV7-6 combines with J gene TRBJ2-3; D may be TRBD1 or TRBD2 (5 bases each). Germline CDR1 and CDR2: SGHVS and FNYEAQ. The CDR3 contains 16 residues. Trimming cost V 2 bases and J 0 bases, with 12 bases left between them. The CDR3 reads CASSLYMGPSTDTQYF. The CDR3 DNA is TGTGCCAGCAGCTTATACATGGGACCCAGCACAGATACGCAGTATTTT. Full variable domain (remainder filled in from reference TRBV7-6 and TRBJ2-3): GAGVSQSPRYKVTKRGQDVALRCDPISGHVSLYWYRQALGQGPEFLTYFNYEAQQDKSGLPNDRFSAERPEGSISTLTIQRTEQRDSAMYRCASSLYMGPSTDTQYFGPGTRLTVL.

This sequence joins TRBV15 and TRBJ2-2; D gene uncertain. This CDR3 spans 16 amino acids. Trimming cost V 3 bases and J 0 bases, with 11 bases left between them. Germline V gene lookup returns CDR1 LNHNV and CDR2 YYDKDF (reference sequence). The CDR3 bases are TGTGCCACCAGCAGTGCCATTCAGGCGAACACCGGGGAGCTGTTTTTT. It is translated as CATSSAIQANTGELFF.

There are many counts of this clonotype. The J gene is TRBJ2-3, the V gene TRBV30; D is possibly TRBD2 (5 bases). CDR1 is GTSNPN and CDR2 is SVGIG in the germline V gene (reference sequence). The CDR3 spans 15 residues. V lost 0 bases and J lost 2, with 12 bases in between. For the CDR3, the DNA is TGTGCCTGGAGTGTTCTTAGCGCCGTCACAGATACGCAGTATTTT. This sequence encodes CAWSVLSAVTDTQYF.

Points on this clonotype: At one of its ends the junction is not consistent with the germline gene, which may arise from a read error. This rearrangement joins TRBV11-2 to TRBJ2-3; weak D call: TRBD1 (5 bases). The germline CDR1 and CDR2 sequences are SGHAT and FQNNGV. The length of the CDR3 is 15 residues. The CDR3 DNA reads as TGTGCCCGCCGCTTAGTAGGGGCGGCCACAGCTACGCCGTATTTT. Amino acid sequence: CARRLVGAATATPYF.

The chain joins TRBV20-1 to TRBJ2-5; 9 bases are a match to TRBD1. V gave up 5 bases and J gave up 5 bases; unmatched junction bases: 12. CDR1 and CDR2 from the germline V gene are DFQATT and SNEGSKA (reference sequence). This CDR3 has 15 amino acids. CDR3 nucleotides: TGCAGTGCTCCCCCCCCGACAGGGGGTTTGGAGACCCAGTACTTC. It yields the protein CSAPPPTGGLETQYF.

In the case of this clonotype: One end of the junction fails to match germline, which may point to a read error. This chain links TRBV6-2 or TRBV6-3 with TRBJ1-5; a possible D gene is TRBD1 (6 bases). The CDR3 consists of 15 residues. Germline CDR1 and CDR2: MNHEY and SVGEGT. The CDR3, as DNA: TGTGCCGGCAGAAAATCAGACAGGTACAATCAGCCCCAGCATTTT. It yields the protein CAGRKSDRYNQPQHF.

This clonotype was counted ten times or more. The chain employs TRBV5-1 and TRBJ2-7; 9 bases line up with TRBD1. Germline V gene sequence: CDR1 SGHRS, CDR2 YFSETQ. The CDR3 has 14 amino acids. The J segment lost 7 bases and the V segment lost 1 base, leaving 6 bases of the junction unmatched. The CDR3 bases are TGCGCCAGCAGCTTGACAGGGGGCCAGGGTGAGCAGTACTTC. Translated: CASSLTGGQGEQYF. The entire variable domain, with the rest obtained from reference TRBV5-1 and TRBJ2-7, is as follows: KAGVTQTPRYLIKTRGQQVTLSCSPISGHRSVSWYQQTPGQGLQFLFEYFSETQRNKGNFPGRFSGRQFSNSRSEMNVSTLELGDSALYLCASSLTGGQGEQYFGPGTRLTVT.

This clonotype has more than one count but fewer than ten. This sequence joins TRBV29-1 and TRBJ2-3; 12 bases fit TRBD2. The CDR3 has 18 amino acids. Germline V gene data show CDR1 as SQVTM and CDR2 as ANQGSEA. J gave up 0 bases and V 6 bases, and 13 bases lay outside the gene matches. The CDR3 DNA is TGCAGCGTCGGCGGGGGGCCTAGCGGGGGGGTGAGCACAGATACGCAGTATTTT. This gives the protein CSVGGGPSGGVSTDTQYF.

This clonotype was detected once. CDR3 sequence: CASSWTPGPPSGNTIYF. The CDR3 region has the DNA TGTGCCAGCAGCTGGACGCCCGGCCCCCCTTCTGGAAACACCATATATTTT. The chain links TRBV5-4 to TRBJ1-3, with D unclear. V dropped 3 bases and J dropped 1 base, with 17 bases sitting between them. Germline V gives CDR1 SGHNT, CDR2 YYREEE (reference sequence). The CDR3 extends over 17 amino acids.

This clonotype was detected only a few times. The chain joins TRBV7-6 to TRBJ1-3; D may be TRBD1 (5 bases). Germline CDR1 is SGHVS and CDR2 is FNYEAQ. The V end lost 2 bases, the J end lost 2 bases, and 13 bases lay between the germline ends. CDR3 length equals 16 residues. CDR3 DNA: TGTGCCAGCAGCTTAAAAAGGGGATCGACTGGAAACACCATATATTTT. It translates to CASSLKRGSTGNTIYF.

This clonotype was seen at least ten times. V usage is TRBV27 and J usage is TRBJ2-7; 10 bases line up with TRBD1. Germline-derived CDR1 and CDR2 are MNHEY and SMNVEV (reference sequence). V lost 0 bases to trimming and J lost 2 bases; unmatched junction nucleotides: 4. CDR3 length equals 16 residues. The CDR3 here is CASSLSFGQGAYEQYF. The CDR3 DNA follows: TGTGCCAGCAGTTTATCGTTTGGACAGGGGGCCTACGAGCAGTACTTC.

The table lists this clonotype with many counts. The chain employs TRBV27 and TRBJ1-5; weak D call: TRBD1 (5 bases). Germline V CDR1 and CDR2: MNHEY, SMNVEV (reference sequence). This CDR3 is built from 18 residues. V gave up 1 base and J gave up 0 bases, with 16 bases separating them. CDR3 region: CASSLFSSTAYSNQPQHF. The DNA of the CDR3 is TGTGCCAGCAGTTTATTTTCCTCGACAGCGTATAGCAATCAGCCCCAGCATTTT.

This clonotype has more than one count but fewer than ten. The genes are TRBV20-1 and TRBJ2-1; maybe TRBD2 (6 bases). Germline V gene lookup returns CDR1 DFQATT and CDR2 SNEGSKA (reference sequence). This CDR3 has 13 amino acids. The germline V and J ends were trimmed by 5 bases and 5 bases, with 13 bases remaining between them. The CDR3 protein is CSAGDLAHNEQFF. The DNA for the CDR3 is TGCAGTGCTGGGGATCTAGCGCACAATGAGCAGTTCTTC.

This clonotype was counted many times. The chain links TRBV29-1 to TRBJ2-5, with TRBD2 identical over 9 bases. CDR3 length equals 14 residues. Germline CDR1 reads SQVTM; CDR2 reads ANQGSEA. V lost 4 bases, J lost 4 bases, and 7 bases stayed unmatched. The CDR3 here is CSVVGGREGETQYF. In DNA form, the CDR3 reads TGCAGCGTTGTAGGCGGGAGGGAGGGAGAGACCCAGTACTTC.

The table lists this clonotype with many counts. The DNA for the CDR3 is TGCGCCAGCAGCTTGTATCCGAGCGAGCAGTACTTC. It is translated as CASSLYPSEQYF. The gene calls are TRBV5-1 and TRBJ2-7; no clear D. The V and J ends lost 1 base and 6 bases respectively, with 8 bases between them. The CDR3 has 12 amino acids. Germline lookup yields CDR1 SGHRS and CDR2 YFSETQ. Looking up the rest from reference TRBV5-1 and TRBJ2-7 gives the full variable domain: KAGVTQTPRYLIKTRGQQVTLSCSPISGHRSVSWYQQTPGQGLQFLFEYFSETQRNKGNFPGRFSGRQFSNSRSEMNVSTLELGDSALYLCASSLYPSEQYFGPGTRLTVT.

This rearrangement joins TRBV4-1 to TRBJ2-3, with no clear D. Trimming pared 1 base from V and 2 bases from J, leaving 7 bases between. Per the germline V gene, CDR1 is MGHRA and CDR2 is YSYEKL. The CDR3 is made up of 14 amino acids. The CDR3 coding sequence is TGCGCCAGCAGCCAAGCACTCAACACAGATACGCAGTATTTT. It yields the protein CASSQALNTDTQYF.

This clonotype has ten or more counts. This chain links TRBV6-5 with TRBJ2-7; 8 bases line up with TRBD1. V shed 2 bases and J 3 bases; nucleotides not matched to a gene: 3. The CDR3 sequence is 14 residues long. Germline values: CDR1 MNHEY, CDR2 SVGAGI. The CDR3 loop is CASSYGTGHYEQYF. In DNA, the CDR3 is TGTGCCAGCAGTTACGGGACAGGCCACTACGAGCAGTACTTC.

The sample holds many counts of this clonotype. The chain combines TRBV5-6 with TRBJ1-2, with D maybe TRBD1 (6 bases). CDR3 length: 14 residues. Germline V gives CDR1 SGHDT, CDR2 YYEEEE. V was shortened by 4 bases and J by 3 bases, with 13 bases between the two germline ends. Here the CDR3 reads CASSRGQSHYGYTF. CDR3 nucleotides: TGTGCCAGCAGCCGCGGACAGAGCCACTATGGCTACACCTTC.